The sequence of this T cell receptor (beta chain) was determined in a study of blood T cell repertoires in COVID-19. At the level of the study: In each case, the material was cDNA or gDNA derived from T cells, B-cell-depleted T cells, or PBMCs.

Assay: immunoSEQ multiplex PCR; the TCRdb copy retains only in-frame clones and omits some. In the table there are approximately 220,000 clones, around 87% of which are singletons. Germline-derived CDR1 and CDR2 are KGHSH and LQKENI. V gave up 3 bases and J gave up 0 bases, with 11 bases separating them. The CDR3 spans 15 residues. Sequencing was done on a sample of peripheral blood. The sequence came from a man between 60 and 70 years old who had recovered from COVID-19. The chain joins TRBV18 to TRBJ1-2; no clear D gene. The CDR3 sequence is CASSPNRESNYGYTF. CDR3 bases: TGTGCCAGCTCACCCAACAGAGAGTCTAACTATGGCTACACCTTC. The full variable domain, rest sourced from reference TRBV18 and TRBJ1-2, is NAGVMQNPRHLVRRRGQEARLRCSPMKGHSHVYWYRQLPEEGLKFMVYLQKENIIDESGMPKERFSAEFPKEGPSILRIQQVVRGDSAAYFCASSPNRESNYGYTFGSGTRLTVV.